These T cell receptor beta chains were read from a single sample in a study of somatic mutations in cytotoxic T cells in rheumatoid arthritis. TCRdb's table, derived via immunoSEQ multiplex PCR, lists solely in-frame clones and lacks some. Of some 10,000 clones detected, around 75% appear once; the ten largest clones hold 38%. The sequencing input was CD8+ T cells sorted from blood. The receptors originated from a man between 60 and 75 years old in good health. CDR3s include the opening cysteine and the closing phenylalanine or tryptophan. A D gene is named only where the DNA matches it firmly. Part of the rows lack a size; the others show once, few, many or a class for expanded clones.

j_gene | abundance | d_gene | v_gene | CDR3nt | CDR3aa
TRBJ1-1 | NA | NA | TRBV6-1 | TGTGCCAGCAGTGGGGGGCAAGTGAACACTGAAGCTTTCTTT | CASSGGQVNTEAFF
TRBJ2-6 | once | NA | TRBV9 | TGTGCCAGCAGCCCGGGACATCTAAGTGGGGCCAACGTCCTGACTTTC | CASSPGHLSGANVLTF
TRBJ2-3 | once | NA | TRBV4-3 | TGCGCCAGCAGCCCAGTAGCCGTCTACACAGATACGCAGTATTTT | CASSPVAVYTDTQYF
TRBJ2-3 | few | NA | TRBV11-2 | TGTGCCAGCAGCCCAGGGACCACAGATACGCAGTATTTT | CASSPGTTDTQYF
TRBJ2-1 | once | TRBD2 | TRBV6-5 | TGTGCCAGCAGTTACGGGACTAGCGTTTACAATGAGCAGTTCTTC | CASSYGTSVYNEQFF
TRBJ2-5 | NA | TRBD2 | TRBV27 | TGTGCCAGCAGTGTAGCGGGGGGGCGTCAAGAGACCCAGTACTTC | CASSVAGGRQETQYF
TRBJ2-3 | few | NA | TRBV12-5 | TGTGCTAGTGGTCTAGGACCGGGCGGAGGGGCAGATACGCAGTATTTT | CASGLGPGGGADTQYF
TRBJ1-2 | NA | NA | TRBV28 | TGTGCCAGCAGTCCACTAGACATGGCACAGAGGTATGGCTACACCTTC | CASSPLDMAQRYGYTF
TRBJ2-2 | NA | NA | TRBV7-9 | TGTGCCAGCAGCCTAAGAGACACCGGGGAGCTGTTTTTT | CASSLRDTGELFF
TRBJ2-3 | NA | TRBD2 | TRBV27 | TGTGCCAGCAGTAGTAGCGGGGTGACAGATACGCAGTATTTT | CASSSSGVTDTQYF
TRBJ2-2 | NA | NA | TRBV2 | TGTGCCAGCAGTGGGAACACCGGGGAGCTGTTTTTT | CASSGNTGELFF
TRBJ2-2 | few | TRBD2 | TRBV6-4 | TGTGCCAGCAGTAAAGCGGGAGGAACCGGGGAGCTGTTTTTT | CASSKAGGTGELFF
TRBJ2-5 | NA | NA | TRBV11-3 | TGTGCCAGCAGGCCGTCCCAAGAGACCCAGTACTTC | CASRPSQETQYF
TRBJ2-1 | NA | TRBD2 | TRBV28 | TGTGCCAGCAGCCTTAGCGGGGGGGCCCGAAATGAGCAGTTCTTC | CASSLSGGARNEQFF
TRBJ2-3 | NA | NA | TRBV29-1 | TGCAGCGCTACTCGGGTCGATGGGGTTAGGGCCACAGATACGCAGTATTTT | CSATRVDGVRATDTQYF
TRBJ2-5 | NA | NA | TRBV4-1 | TGCGCCAGCAGCCAAGATCCTCGGTCAGGGAGTGAGGCCCAGTACTTC | CASSQDPRSGSEAQYF
TRBJ2-1 | NA | TRBD2 | TRBV29-1 | TGCAGCGTTGATGGGACTAGCGAGAGAAATGAGCAGTTCTTC | CSVDGTSERNEQFF
TRBJ1-1 | NA | NA | TRBV6-5 | TGTGCCAGCAGTCGTATAGGGGGATTGAACACTGAAGCTTTCTTT | CASSRIGGLNTEAFF
TRBJ1-1 | NA | NA | TRBV27 | TGTGCCAGCAGTTTATTCGGGGGCGCGAACACTGAAGCTTTCTTT | CASSLFGGANTEAFF
TRBJ2-5 | once | TRBD2 | TRBV4-3 | TGCGCCAGCAGCCAAGATTTTAGCGGGAGGTACCAAGAGACCCAGTACTTC | CASSQDFSGRYQETQYF
TRBJ1-1 | NA | NA | TRBV4-3 | TGCGCCAGCAGCCAAGATAAGGGGTTCACTGAAGCTTTCTTT | CASSQDKGFTEAFF
TRBJ2-7 | NA | NA | TRBV5-1 | TGCGCCAGCAGCTTGTTGGTTCAGGGAGAGTACGAGCAGTACTTC | CASSLLVQGEYEQYF
TRBJ2-7 | NA | NA | TRBV4-3 | TGCGCCAGCAGCCAAGATCCGGACGCCTCGGGTTTGAAGTACTTC | CASSQDPDASGLKYF
TRBJ2-2 | once | TRBD2 | TRBV29-1 | TGCAGCACCGGAGGGGCTAGCGGGAACACCGGGGAGCTGTTTTTT | CSTGGASGNTGELFF
TRBJ1-5 | NA | NA | TRBV19 | TGTGCCAGTAGTATAAAAGGGAATCAGCCCCAGCATTTT | CASSIKGNQPQHF
TRBJ2-2 | NA | TRBD1 | TRBV27 | TGTGCCAGCAGTCAGACAGGGTACACCGGGGAGCTGTTTTTT | CASSQTGYTGELFF
TRBJ2-1 | few | TRBD2 | TRBV11-2 | TGTGCCAGCAGCTTGAATGAGCGGGGGGGAGGGTTAGGTGAGCAGTTCTTC | CASSLNERGGGLGEQFF
TRBJ2-7 | NA | NA | TRBV9 | TGTGCCAGCAGCAACCCAAGTTCGGACAGCAGCTCCTACGAGCAGTACTTC | CASSNPSSDSSSYEQYF
TRBJ1-4 | few | NA | TRBV2 | TGTGCCAGCAGTGAAACAGGGTTAGGTGAAAAACTGTTTTTT | CASSETGLGEKLFF
TRBJ2-7 | NA | NA | TRBV29-1 | TGCAGCGTTGAAGAATCCGTCCCAGGGAGCTCCTACGAGCAGTACTTC | CSVEESVPGSSYEQYF
TRBJ2-3 | NA | TRBD2 | TRBV19 | TGTGCCAGTAGTCCACTAGCGGGAGGTCCAGATACGCAGTATTTT | CASSPLAGGPDTQYF
TRBJ1-1 | NA | TRBD1 | TRBV27 | TGTGCCAGCAGTTTATTAGGGACAGGGGGTAAAATTGAAGCTTTCTTT | CASSLLGTGGKIEAFF
TRBJ2-7 | few | TRBD2 | TRBV4-2 | TGTGCCAGCAGCCAAACGACTAGCGGTTCCTACGAGCAGTACTTC | CASSQTTSGSYEQYF
TRBJ2-5 | NA | NA | TRBV5-1 | TGCGCCAGCAGCACGGATCTAGGAGCCCAAGAGACCCAGTACTTC | CASSTDLGAQETQYF
TRBJ2-3 | NA | TRBD2 | TRBV28 | TGTGCCGGGTCCGGACCCGGAGGGCTAGCGGGACTAGATACGCAGTATTTT | CAGSGPGGLAGLDTQYF
TRBJ2-2 | NA | NA | TRBV7-2 | TGTGCCAGCAGCTTACGGACGGCCGGGGAGCTGTTTTTT | CASSLRTAGELFF
TRBJ1-1 | NA | NA | TRBV6-6 | TGTGCCAGCAGTTACTCGGGGTTCACTGAAGCTTTCTTT | CASSYSGFTEAFF
TRBJ1-5 | NA | TRBD1 | TRBV18 | TGTGCCAGCTCACGCATTGCCGGGACAGGAATTCAGGAGCCCCAGCATTTT | CASSRIAGTGIQEPQHF
TRBJ2-1 | NA | NA | TRBV28 | TGTGCCAGCAGTTTAGTGGAGTCCGGGGAGCAGTTCTTC | CASSLVESGEQFF
TRBJ2-1 | NA | NA | TRBV15 | TGTGCCACCAGCAGAGAACAGGGTAACTACAATGAGCAGTTCTTC | CATSREQGNYNEQFF
TRBJ1-5 | NA | TRBD1 | TRBV10-2 | TGCGCCAGCAAGGCCCCCGACAGGGGTAGCGGGCCCCAGCATTTT | CASKAPDRGSGPQHF
TRBJ2-1 | NA | NA | TRBV20-1 | TGCAGTGCAGAGGAGATAAATGAGCAGTTCTTC | CSAEEINEQFF
TRBJ2-7 | once | NA | TRBV2 | TGTGCCAGCAGTCCTGGGGGGTCTTACTCCTACGAGCAGTACTTC | CASSPGGSYSYEQYF
TRBJ1-1 | few | NA | TRBV7-6 | TGTGCCAGCAGCTTGGGGGCGGCTGCTGAAGCTTTCTTT | CASSLGAAAEAFF
TRBJ2-1 | NA | NA | TRBV7-2 | TGTGCCAGCAGCTTAGGTATGGGGAGCCTGTCCTACAATGAGCAGTTCTTC | CASSLGMGSLSYNEQFF
TRBJ2-2 | once | NA | TRBV27 | TGTGCCAGCAGTTATGAGGGTGCCGGGGAGCTGTTTTTT | CASSYEGAGELFF
TRBJ2-2 | NA | TRBD2 | TRBV30 | TGTGCCTGGAGTGTAGGGCGGATAGCGGGATTGCACACCGGGGAGCTGTTTTTT | CAWSVGRIAGLHTGELFF
TRBJ1-2 | NA | TRBD1 | TRBV7-9 | TGTGCCACATTCGGGACAGACAGAAACCCTAACTATGGCTACACCTTC | CATFGTDRNPNYGYTF
TRBJ2-7 | NA | NA | TRBV5-1 | TGCGCCAGCAGCTGGGCAGGGCACGAGCAGTACTTC | CASSWAGHEQYF
TRBJ2-7 | NA | NA | TRBV6-5 | TGTGCCAGCAGTTACACAGGGGAGGCCTACGAGCAGTACTTC | CASSYTGEAYEQYF
TRBJ1-1 | NA | NA | TRBV7-9 | TGTGCCAGCACGGGAGGGCCTGGCACGAACACTGAAGCTTTCTTT | CASTGGPGTNTEAFF
TRBJ2-1 | NA | TRBD2 | TRBV6-6 | TGTGCCAGCAGTGAGGGGACTAGCGGGGATGAGCAGTTCTTC | CASSEGTSGDEQFF
TRBJ2-5 | NA | NA | TRBV28 | TGTGCCAGCAGTTTGAGCGAGGACCTTCAAGAGACCCAGTACTTC | CASSLSEDLQETQYF